This T cell receptor beta chain is drawn from a study of blood T cells in healthy people across ages. Study-wide results and limits: Age brought a roughly linear fall in TCR beta diversity measured per million T cells. The authors considered diversity estimates from one million T cells to be underestimates.

Comments on this clonotype: Its antigen is as yet unknown.

Through a sample-barcoded 5' primer and a J-beta primer mix, a second PCR was run for roughly 6 to 11 cycles. Each CDR3 protein gets one entry after TCRdb re-called the 5' RACE reads with MiXCR. The table records 1.5 million or so distinct CDR3 sequences, roughly two fifths of them present only once. This CDR3 comprises 13 residues. V gave up 1 base and J gave up 7 bases, with 11 bases separating them. Germline V CDR1 and CDR2: SGHTA, FQGTGA. The sequence was collected from a woman aged 18-30 years in good health. The sample taken for sequencing was blood. J is TRBJ2-7 and V is TRBV7-3; no firm D call. Written as DNA, the CDR3 is TGTGCCAGCAGCTTAAGCCCAGTCAAGGAGCAGTACTTC. Translating it yields CASSLSPVKEQYF.